Shown below are 29 T cell receptor beta chains from a single sample sequenced in a study of blood T cell repertoires in COVID-19. The table came from immunoSEQ multiplex PCR; TCRdb's copy has only in-frame clones and leaves some out. The sample lists around 170,000 clones, roughly 80% seen once, with under 7.5% in the top ten. Specimen: peripheral blood. The receptors stem from a woman aged 40 to 50 with acute or convalescent COVID-19.

This clone was seen once. V gene TRBV7-8 combines with J gene TRBJ1-2; D not resolved. CDR1 and CDR2 (germline): SGHVS, FQNEAQ. V lost 2 bases and J lost 4, with 5 bases in between. CDR3 size: 12 residues. The CDR3 protein is CASSLSSYGYTF. The CDR3 DNA is TGTGCCAGCAGCTTATCATCCTATGGCTACACCTTC. Using reference TRBV7-8 and TRBJ1-2 for the parts outside the CDR3, the full variable domain is GAGVSQSPRYKVAKRGQDVALRCDPISGHVSLFWYQQALGQGPEFLTYFQNEAQLDKSGLPSDRFFAERPEGSVSTLKIQRTQQEDSAVYLCASSLSSYGYTFGSGTRLTVV.

This rearrangement joins TRBV7-2 to TRBJ1-1; D is ambiguous. V was shortened by 1 base and J by 3 bases, with 6 bases between the two germline ends. Germline V gene data show CDR1 as SGHTA and CDR2 as FQGNSA. The CDR3 is made up of 13 amino acids. The CDR3 coding sequence is TGTGCCAGCAGCTTAGTAGCCGACACTGAAGCTTTCTTT. Translating it yields CASSLVADTEAFF. Together with reference TRBV7-2 and TRBJ1-1, the CDR3 gives the full variable domain: GAGVSQSPSNKVTEKGKDVELRCDPISGHTALYWYRQSLGQGLEFLIYFQGNSAPDKSGLPSDRFSAERTGGSVSTLTIQRTQQEDSAVYLCASSLVADTEAFFGQGTRLTVV.

The V call is TRBV27, the J call TRBJ1-1; D remains ambiguous. The CDR3 covers 14 residues. Germline V gives CDR1 MNHEY, CDR2 SMNVEV (reference sequence). V was shortened by 6 bases and J by 1 base, with 12 bases between the two germline ends. The CDR3 protein is CASRISAGNTEAFF. DNA of the CDR3: TGTGCCAGCAGGATTTCGGCGGGGAACACTGAAGCTTTCTTT.

This chain uses TRBV13 with TRBJ2-4, with TRBD2 matching 8 bases. J was trimmed by 9 bases and V by 5 bases; bases with no gene match: 12. The CDR3 totals 15 residues. CDR1 is PRHDT, CDR2 FYEKMQ, per germline (reference sequence). CDR3 protein: CASSAVSGRSSIQYF. CDR3 nucleotide sequence: TGTGCCAGCAGCGCCGTCAGCGGGAGAAGCAGCATTCAGTACTTC.

The rearrangement uses TRBV5-5 and TRBJ2-4; TRBD1 matches 8 bases. Germline values: CDR1 SGHKS, CDR2 YYEKEE (reference sequence). With 2 bases clipped from V and 13 bases from J, the junction kept 5 bases outside the gene matches. This CDR3 contains 12 residues. The CDR3: CASSLQDRAQYF. Here the CDR3 DNA reads TGTGCCAGCAGCTTACAGGACAGGGCGCAGTACTTC.

This clone was observed once. The gene calls are TRBV3-1 (or the pseudogene TRBV3-2) and TRBJ1-1, with D unresolved. Germline V CDR1 and CDR2: LGHDT, YNNKEL (reference sequence). Trimming removed 1 base from V and 6 bases from J, with 9 bases in between. The CDR3 is 13 residues long. The CDR3 reads CASSQGHRSEAFF. CDR3 in DNA: TGTGCCAGCAGCCAAGGGCACAGATCTGAAGCTTTCTTT.

The chain has TRBV27 and TRBJ2-1; tentatively, D is TRBD1 (6 bases). V lost 1 base and J 8 bases, leaving 12 bases between the germline ends. There are 14 residues in the CDR3. Germline CDR1 and CDR2: MNHEY and SMNVEV (reference sequence). The CDR3 DNA reads as TGTGCCAGCAGTTTATGGGGTTCAGGGGATGAGCAGTTCTTC. It encodes CASSLWGSGDEQFF.

The chain carries TRBV7-8 and TRBJ2-1; 7 nucleotides line up with TRBD2. The length of the CDR3 is 16 residues. The V gene's germline CDR1 is SGHVS and CDR2 FQNEAQ. V shed 7 bases, J shed 0 bases, and the junction held 9 bases outside the gene matches. CDR3 nucleotides: TGTGCCAGCACCGCCCAGGGAGGGAGCTCCTACAATGAGCAGTTCTTC. This encodes CASTAQGGSSYNEQFF.

There are a few counts of this clone. The V and J genes are TRBV4-2 and TRBJ2-3; 10 bases are a match to TRBD2. V trimming: 0 bases; J trimming: 6 bases; junction bases outside the gene matches: 6. This CDR3 comprises 16 residues. Looked up from germline, CDR1 is LGHNA and CDR2 is YNFKEQ. DNA of the CDR3: TGTGCCAGCAGCCAAGAAATCACTAGCGGGGCGGATACGCAGTATTTT. As protein: CASSQEITSGADTQYF.

The rearrangement uses TRBV28 and TRBJ1-5, with 9 bases aligning to TRBD1. This CDR3 comprises 18 residues. The V and J ends lost 2 bases and 6 bases, in that order; junction bases with no gene match: 14. Per germline, CDR1 MDHEN and CDR2 SYDVKM. The CDR3 loop reads CASSLPAGTGGWGQPQHF. The CDR3 DNA reads TGTGCCAGCAGTTTACCCGCAGGAACAGGGGGCTGGGGTCAGCCCCAGCATTTT.

The chain carries TRBV2 and TRBJ1-2, with D uncertain. Deletions cut 5 bases from V and 4 bases from J, with 23 bases between. The CDR3 sequence is 17 residues long. Per the germline V gene, CDR1 is SNHLY and CDR2 is FYNNEI. CDR3 sequence reads: CASSLEDPSYAGYGYTF. In DNA form, the CDR3 reads TGTGCCAGCAGTCTCGAGGACCCTTCTTACGCGGGCTATGGCTACACCTTC.

This chain joins TRBV9 and TRBJ1-4; 9 bases are shared with TRBD1. V lost 3 bases to trimming and J lost 10 bases; unmatched junction nucleotides: 1. The germline gives CDR1 SGDLS, CDR2 YYNGEE. This CDR3 contains 12 residues. The CDR3 is CASSAGQGKLFF. CDR3 coding DNA: TGTGCCAGCAGCGCGGGACAGGGAAAACTGTTTTTT.

This CDR3 reads CASMFGVQGNTEAFF. The CDR3 nucleotides are TGTGCCAGCATGTTCGGTGTACAGGGGAACACTGAAGCTTTCTTT. The chain is built from TRBV6-5 and TRBJ1-1, with D perhaps matching TRBD1 (6 bases). Germline CDR1 MNHEY, CDR2 SVGAGI. The ends were cut back, 7 bases at V and 1 base at J, with 16 bases in the middle. The CDR3 sequence is 15 residues long.

This clone was counted a few times. This chain connects TRBV6-4 to TRBJ1-1; 9 nucleotides align to TRBD1. Looked up from germline, CDR1 is MRHNA and CDR2 is SNTAGT. This CDR3 is 16 amino acids long. The junction had 12 bases not matched to a gene; V was cut back by 5 bases and J by 5 bases. The CDR3 bases are TGTGCCAGCAGTCCCGGGACAGGGACTCTGGGGACTGAAGCTTTCTTT. Its protein is CASSPGTGTLGTEAFF.

There are a few counts of this clone. This chain connects TRBV28 to TRBJ1-2; D may be TRBD1 (6 bases). Germline V lookup: CDR1 MDHEN, CDR2 SYDVKM. V was pared by 10 bases and J by 4 bases, with 13 bases between. CDR3 length: 12 residues. CDR3 sequence reads: CATLGTTYGYTF. CDR3 nucleotides: TGTGCCACACTCGGGACAACCTATGGCTACACCTTC.

This sequence joins TRBV28 and TRBJ1-5; D is undetermined. Trimming cost V 5 bases and J 7 bases, with 18 bases left between them. Per the germline V gene, CDR1 is MDHEN and CDR2 is SYDVKM. CDR3 length: 15 residues. CDR3 sequence (DNA): TGTGCCAGCAGTACCCCCCCCCTGGGCGGGCAGCCCCAGCATTTT. This gives the protein CASSTPPLGGQPQHF. Variable domain in full (rest from reference TRBV28 and TRBJ1-5): DVKVTQSSRYLVKRTGEKVFLECVQDMDHENMFWYRQDPGLGLRLIYFSYDVKMKEKGDIPEGYSVSREKKERFSLILESASTNQTSMYLCASSTPPLGGQPQHFGDGTRLSIL.

The chain is built from TRBV11-2 and TRBJ2-1; 7 nucleotides match TRBD2. The CDR3 extends over 18 amino acids. CDR1 and CDR2 from the germline V gene are SGHAT and FQNNGV. V dropped 4 bases and J dropped 0; count of bases not matched to a gene: 12. In DNA, the CDR3 is TGTGCCAGCAGCTCCCGATCGACTAGCCGTAGCTCCTACAATGAGCAGTTCTTC. It translates to CASSSRSTSRSSYNEQFF.

Regarding this clone: Within the sample, other DNA sequences also encode this same CDR3. V usage is TRBV7-9 and J usage is TRBJ2-6; unclear D gene. The CDR3 is made up of 14 amino acids. V gave up 1 base and J gave up 4 bases, with 5 bases separating them. Germline V gene lookup returns CDR1 SEHNR and CDR2 FQNEAQ (reference sequence). This CDR3 is CASSLGAGANVLTF. CDR3 in DNA: TGTGCCAGCAGCTTAGGGGCGGGGGCCAACGTCCTGACTTTC.

This chain uses TRBV19 with TRBJ2-7; no firm D call. Germline CDR1 is LNHDA and CDR2 is SQIVND (reference sequence). The CDR3 extends over 12 amino acids. Trimming took 5 bases from V and 7 from J, leaving 12 bases between them. CDR3: CASSEYVGEQYF. The CDR3 coding sequence is TGTGCCAGTAGTGAATACGTCGGGGAGCAGTACTTC.

This sequence joins TRBV13 and TRBJ1-2; D call uncertain. Trimming removed 3 bases at V and 3 bases at J, with 11 bases between. Per germline, CDR1 PRHDT and CDR2 FYEKMQ (reference sequence). CDR3 length equals 14 residues. CDR3 bases: TGTGCCAGCAGCTTTCCGGGGATGTACTATGGCTACACCTTC. It encodes CASSFPGMYYGYTF. The variable domain in full, with the rest retrieved from reference TRBV13 and TRBJ1-2, is AAGVIQSPRHLIKEKRETATLKCYPIPRHDTVYWYQQGPGQDPQFLISFYEKMQSDKGSIPDRFSAQQFSDYHSELNMSSLELGDSALYFCASSFPGMYYGYTFGSGTRLTVV.

V usage is TRBV11-2 and J usage is TRBJ2-3; a weak D match, TRBD1 (5 bases). CDR1 SGHAT and CDR2 FQNNGV come from the germline V gene. With 4 bases removed from V and 4 bases from J, the gap between germline ends came to 12 bases. CDR3 size: 14 residues. The chain's CDR3 is CASSSQGVPDTQYF. CDR3 DNA sequence: TGTGCCAGCAGCTCCCAAGGGGTCCCAGATACGCAGTATTTT.

This clone occurred a few times. The genes are TRBV15 and TRBJ2-4; TRBD2 might be the D (6 bases). Germline CDR1 LNHNV, CDR2 YYDKDF (reference sequence). Trimming took 1 base from V and 1 from J, leaving 11 bases between them. The CDR3 is 16 amino acids. The CDR3 nucleotides are TGTGCCACCAGCAGAGGAGTGGAGGGGGCCAAAAACATTCAGTACTTC. Translated: CATSRGVEGAKNIQYF.

This clone was seen once. Different DNA sequences within this sample yield the same CDR3. The rearrangement joins TRBV7-2 to TRBJ1-1; the D gene is possibly TRBD1 (6 bases). The CDR3 has 17 amino acids. Trimming took 6 bases from V and 5 from J, leaving 25 bases between them. From germline, CDR1 is SGHTA and CDR2 FQGNSA. The CDR3, as DNA: TGTGCCAGCAGACCTCAGGGGTTAGGTCGGTTTAATACTGAAGCTTTCTTT. As protein: CASRPQGLGRFNTEAFF. Together with reference TRBV7-2 and TRBJ1-1, the CDR3 gives the full variable domain: GAGVSQSPSNKVTEKGKDVELRCDPISGHTALYWYRQSLGQGLEFLIYFQGNSAPDKSGLPSDRFSAERTGGSVSTLTIQRTQQEDSAVYLCASRPQGLGRFNTEAFFGQGTRLTVV.

The chain's CDR3 is CASSQAAGGLNEQFF. CDR3 coding DNA: TGCGCCAGCAGCCAAGCGGCGGGAGGCCTAAATGAGCAGTTCTTC. The chain couples TRBV4-1 to TRBJ2-1, with 8 bases that match TRBD2. Germline values: CDR1 MGHRA, CDR2 YSYEKL. The CDR3 spans 15 residues. V was pared by 1 base and J by 7 bases, with 6 bases of the junction left unmatched.

This rearrangement joins TRBV6-5 to TRBJ1-5; possibly TRBD1 for D (5 bases). The CDR3 sequence is 15 residues long. Trimming cost V 5 bases and J 9 bases, with 20 bases left between them. The V gene's germline CDR1 is MNHEY and CDR2 SVGAGI. DNA for the CDR3: TGTGCCAGCAGTACGTCCCCTGGGGCTTCAGGGCCCCAGCATTTT. It encodes CASSTSPGASGPQHF.

The V call is TRBV24-1, the J call TRBJ1-2; 10 nucleotides match TRBD1. V was clipped by 4 bases and J by 3 bases; unmatched bases: 7. In germline, CDR1 is KGHDR, CDR2 SFDVKD. The CDR3 has 16 residues. CDR3 nucleotide sequence: TGTGCCACCAGTGACCCCTCCGGGACAGGGGACTATGGCTACACCTTC. It yields the protein CATSDPSGTGDYGYTF.

The chain uses TRBV28 and TRBJ1-5; 7 bases align to TRBD1. V lost 5 bases to trimming and J lost 4 bases; unmatched junction nucleotides: 8. The CDR3 spans 15 residues. Germline V gene lookup returns CDR1 MDHEN and CDR2 SYDVKM. The CDR3 protein is CASSPPGTVNQPQHF. Written as DNA, the CDR3 is TGTGCCAGCAGTCCCCCCGGGACAGTAAATCAGCCCCAGCATTTT.

The chain joins TRBV25-1 to TRBJ1-1; D possibly corresponds to TRBD1 (6 bases). The V end was cut by 6 bases, the J end by 1 base, with 12 bases between. The CDR3 contains 14 residues. Germline V lookup: CDR1 MGHDK, CDR2 SYGVNS. The CDR3 reads CASRSRGKNTEAFF. As DNA, the CDR3 is TGTGCCAGCAGATCCAGGGGAAAGAACACTGAAGCTTTCTTT. Variable domain in full (rest from reference TRBV25-1 and TRBJ1-1): EADIYQTPRYLVIGTGKKITLECSQTMGHDKMYWYQQDPGMELHLIHYSYGVNSTEKGDLSSESTVSRIRTEHFPLTLESARPSHTSQYLCASRSRGKNTEAFFGQGTRLTVV.

The rearrangement links TRBV10-1 to TRBJ2-5; weak D call: TRBD1 (5 bases). Trimming removed 0 bases from V and 8 bases from J, with 13 bases in between. The CDR3 totals 14 residues. CDR1 and CDR2 from the germline V gene are WNHNN and SYGVQD (reference sequence). In nucleotides, the CDR3 is TGCGCCAGCAGTGAGTCTGTGGCCCGGACAACCCAGTACTTC. It encodes CASSESVARTTQYF.